This T cell receptor beta chain was obtained from a study of cytomegalovirus exposure and HLA in healthy donors. PCR involved 60 Vbeta and 13 Jbeta primers. Generated by immunoSEQ multiplex PCR, the TCRdb table keeps only in-frame clones and is missing some. This repertoire shows 100,000 to 150,000 clones, approximately 72% found once; its top ten account for less than 9.5%. Sequenced input: PBMCs. The receptor's source is a woman in her fifties or sixties in good health and CMV-seropositive.

The CDR3 reads CASTGVGSLRTEAFF. The CDR3 DNA follows: TGCGCCAGCACCGGGGTGGGGAGCTTACGTACTGAAGCTTTCTTT. The rearrangement uses TRBV4-1 and TRBJ1-1; D remains ambiguous. The ends were cut back, 7 bases at V and 5 bases at J, with 20 bases in the middle. CDR1 and CDR2 from the germline V gene are MGHRA and YSYEKL. The CDR3 loop spans 15 amino acids.